This TCR beta chain stems from a study of regulatory dendritic cells for organ transplantation. General study results and limits: Naive T cells showed high diversity, memory cells less, memory CD8+ least.

Comment on this clone: Its antigen is unknown.

The table came from immunoSEQ multiplex PCR; TCRdb's copy has only in-frame clones and leaves some out. The table has almost 35,000 clones, roughly nine tenths seen once. Naive CD45RA+ and memory CD45RO+ CD4+ or CD8+ T cells were FACS-sorted. The CDR3 runs to 14 residues. CDR1 is LNHDA, CDR2 SQIVND, per germline (reference sequence). V lost 6 bases and J 4 bases, leaving 15 bases between the germline ends. The sequenced sample consisted of naive CD4+ T cells from blood. Documented subset: CD45RA+ naive T cells. The gene calls are TRBV19 and TRBJ1-2; D is perhaps TRBD1 (6 bases). This TCR was sampled from a human donor in good health. The CDR3 protein is CASRTIGGGYGYTF. The DNA of the CDR3 is TGTGCCAGTAGGACAATCGGGGGCGGCTATGGCTACACCTTC.